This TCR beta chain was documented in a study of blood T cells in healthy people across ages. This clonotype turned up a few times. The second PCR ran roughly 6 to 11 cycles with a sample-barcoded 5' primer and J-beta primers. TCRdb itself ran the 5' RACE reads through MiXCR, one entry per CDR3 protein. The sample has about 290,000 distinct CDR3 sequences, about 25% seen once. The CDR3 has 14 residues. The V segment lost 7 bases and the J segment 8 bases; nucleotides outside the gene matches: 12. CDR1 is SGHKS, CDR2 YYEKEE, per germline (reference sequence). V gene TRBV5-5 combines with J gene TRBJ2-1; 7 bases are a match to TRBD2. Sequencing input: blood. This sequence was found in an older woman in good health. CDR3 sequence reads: CASGKRDLTDEQFF. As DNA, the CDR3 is TGTGCCAGCGGGAAGCGGGATCTGACGGATGAGCAGTTCTTC.